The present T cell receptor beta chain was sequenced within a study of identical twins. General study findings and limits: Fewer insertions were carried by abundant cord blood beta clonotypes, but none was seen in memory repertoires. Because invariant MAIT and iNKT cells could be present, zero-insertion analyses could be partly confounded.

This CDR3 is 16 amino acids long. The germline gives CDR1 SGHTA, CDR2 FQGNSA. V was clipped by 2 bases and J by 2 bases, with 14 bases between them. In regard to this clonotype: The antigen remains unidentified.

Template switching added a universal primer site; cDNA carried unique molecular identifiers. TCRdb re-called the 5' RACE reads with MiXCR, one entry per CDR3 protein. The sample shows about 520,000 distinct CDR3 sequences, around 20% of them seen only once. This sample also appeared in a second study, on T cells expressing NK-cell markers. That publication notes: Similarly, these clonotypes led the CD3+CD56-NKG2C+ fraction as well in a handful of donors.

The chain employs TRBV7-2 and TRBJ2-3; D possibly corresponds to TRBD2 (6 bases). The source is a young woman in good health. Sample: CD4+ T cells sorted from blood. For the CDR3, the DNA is TGTGCCAGCAGCTTATGGAATAGCGGTTTCACAGATACGCAGTATTTT. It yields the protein CASSLWNSGFTDTQYF.